This T cell receptor beta chain was found in a study of blood T cell repertoires in COVID-19. As originally analysed: From reference gene primer amplification, estimates of nucleated cell counts were derived. Produced via immunoSEQ multiplex PCR; TCRdb's table is partial and in-frame only. V and J calls and clone size follow that table, whereas D and trimming were derived from the DNA. The sample lists fewer than 300,000 clones, about 87% occurring once. V lost 2 bases to trimming and J lost 5 bases, with 6 bases between them. The CDR3 runs 12 residues. Germline CDR1 and CDR2: MNHEY and SVGAGI. The chain links TRBV6-5 to TRBJ1-1; a weak D match, TRBD1 (5 bases). Sequenced material: peripheral blood. The TCR sequence derives from a woman aged 45 to 65 with COVID-19, enrolled during active disease. The CDR3 coding sequence is TGTGCCAGCAGTTACCGACAGACTGAAGCTTTCTTT. It translates to CASSYRQTEAFF.